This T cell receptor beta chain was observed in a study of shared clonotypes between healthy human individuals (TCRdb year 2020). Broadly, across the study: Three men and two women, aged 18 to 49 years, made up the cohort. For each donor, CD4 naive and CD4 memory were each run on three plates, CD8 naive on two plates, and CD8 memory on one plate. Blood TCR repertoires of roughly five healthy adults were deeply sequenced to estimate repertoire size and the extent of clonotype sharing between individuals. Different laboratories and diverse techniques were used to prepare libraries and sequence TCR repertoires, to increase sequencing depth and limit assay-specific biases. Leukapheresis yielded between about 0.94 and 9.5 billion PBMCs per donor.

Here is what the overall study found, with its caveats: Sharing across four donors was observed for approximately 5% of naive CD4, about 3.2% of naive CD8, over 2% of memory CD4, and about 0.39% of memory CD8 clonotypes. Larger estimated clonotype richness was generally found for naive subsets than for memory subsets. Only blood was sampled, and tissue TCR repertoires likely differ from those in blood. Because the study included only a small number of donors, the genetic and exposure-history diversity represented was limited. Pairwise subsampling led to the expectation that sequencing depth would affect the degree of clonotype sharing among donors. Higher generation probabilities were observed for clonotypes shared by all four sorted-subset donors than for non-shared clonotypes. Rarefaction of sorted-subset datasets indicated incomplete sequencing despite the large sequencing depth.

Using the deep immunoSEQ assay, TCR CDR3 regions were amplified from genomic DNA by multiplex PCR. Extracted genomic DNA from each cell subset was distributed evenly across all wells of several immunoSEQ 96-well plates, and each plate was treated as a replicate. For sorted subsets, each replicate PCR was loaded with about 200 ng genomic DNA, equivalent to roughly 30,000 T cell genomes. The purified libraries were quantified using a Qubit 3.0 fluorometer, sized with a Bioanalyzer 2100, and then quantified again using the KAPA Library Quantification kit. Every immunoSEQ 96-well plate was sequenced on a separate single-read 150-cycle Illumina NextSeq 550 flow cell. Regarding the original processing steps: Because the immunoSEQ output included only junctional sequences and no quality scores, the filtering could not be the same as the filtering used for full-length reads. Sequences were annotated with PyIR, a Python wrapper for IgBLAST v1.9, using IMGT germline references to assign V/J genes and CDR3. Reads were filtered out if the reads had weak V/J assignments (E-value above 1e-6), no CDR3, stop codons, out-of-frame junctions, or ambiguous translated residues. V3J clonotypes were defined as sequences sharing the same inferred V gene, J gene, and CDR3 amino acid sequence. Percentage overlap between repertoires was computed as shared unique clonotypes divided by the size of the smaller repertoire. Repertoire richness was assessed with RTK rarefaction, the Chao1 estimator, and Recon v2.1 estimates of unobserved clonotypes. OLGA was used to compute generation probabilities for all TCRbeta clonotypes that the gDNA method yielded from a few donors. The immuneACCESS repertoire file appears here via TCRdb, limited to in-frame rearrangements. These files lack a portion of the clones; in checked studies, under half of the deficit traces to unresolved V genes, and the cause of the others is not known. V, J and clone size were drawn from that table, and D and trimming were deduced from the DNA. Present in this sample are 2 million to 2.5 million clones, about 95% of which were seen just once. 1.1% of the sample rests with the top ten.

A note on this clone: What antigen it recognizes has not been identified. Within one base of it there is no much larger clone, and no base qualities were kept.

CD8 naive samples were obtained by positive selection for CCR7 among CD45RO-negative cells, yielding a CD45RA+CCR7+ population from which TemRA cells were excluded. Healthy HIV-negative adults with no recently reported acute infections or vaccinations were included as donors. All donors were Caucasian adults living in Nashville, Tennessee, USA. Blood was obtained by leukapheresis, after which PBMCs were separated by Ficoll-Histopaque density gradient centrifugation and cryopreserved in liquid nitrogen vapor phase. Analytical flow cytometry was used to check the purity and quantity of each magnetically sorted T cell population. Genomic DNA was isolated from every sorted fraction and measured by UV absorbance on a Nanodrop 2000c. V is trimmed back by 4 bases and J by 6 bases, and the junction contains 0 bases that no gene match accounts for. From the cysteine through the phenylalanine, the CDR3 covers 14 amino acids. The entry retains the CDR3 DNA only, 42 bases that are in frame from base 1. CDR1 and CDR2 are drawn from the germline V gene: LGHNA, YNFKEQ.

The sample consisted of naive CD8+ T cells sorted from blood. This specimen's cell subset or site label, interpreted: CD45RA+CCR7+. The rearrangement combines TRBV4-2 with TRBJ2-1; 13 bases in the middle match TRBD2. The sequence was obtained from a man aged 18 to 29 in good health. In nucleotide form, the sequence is TGTGCCAGCAGCCGACTAGCGGGAGGCAATGAGCAGTTCTTC. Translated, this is CASSRLAGGNEQFF.